These 13 T cell receptor beta chains were sequenced from one sample in a study of Graves' ophthalmopathy and Graves' hyperthyroidism. The sequenced template was RNA, covering the TCR beta CDR3 region. HTBI-primed first-round RT-PCR preceded second-round multiplex PCR. TCRdb fed the multiplex PCR reads into MiXCR, producing one record per CDR3 protein. The sample records some 390,000 distinct CDR3 sequences, approximately 20% being singletons. The sequenced sample consisted of peripheral blood. These receptors were taken from a woman under 30 with Graves' ophthalmopathy.

This clonotype was found many times. The V and J genes are TRBV6-4 and TRBJ2-6, with a possible D match to TRBD2 (5 bases). The CDR3 sequence is 17 residues long. Looked up from germline, CDR1 is MRHNA and CDR2 is SNTAGT. Between the trimmed V and J ends, which lost 6 bases and 1 base, there was a span of 16 bases. DNA of the CDR3: TGTGCCAGCAGAACCACGGGGATACAGTCTGGGGCCAACGTCCTGACTTTC. This codes for CASRTTGIQSGANVLTF.

There are many counts of this clonotype. This sequence joins TRBV20-1 and TRBJ2-7; 10 bases line up with TRBD1. The CDR3 is 14 residues long. Trimming cost V 5 bases and J 0 bases; bases outside gene matches: 4. Germline CDR1 DFQATT, CDR2 SNEGSKA (reference sequence). CDR3 residues: CSAPRDRGSYEQYF. DNA of the CDR3: TGCAGTGCTCCCCGGGACAGGGGCTCCTACGAGCAGTACTTC.

In this sample, this clonotype turned up many times. This chain links TRBV6-6 with TRBJ2-5; 13 bases are a match to TRBD2. V shed 1 base, J shed 5 bases, and the junction held 1 base outside the gene matches. The CDR3 extends over 15 amino acids. CDR1 and CDR2 (germline): MNHNY, SVGAGI (reference sequence). The DNA of the CDR3 is TGTGCCAGCAGTTACTGGACTAGCGGGGGTGAGACCCAGTACTTC. Translation: CASSYWTSGGETQYF.

The chain uses TRBV30 and TRBJ1-6; D remains ambiguous. The germline V and J ends were trimmed by 3 bases and 7 bases, with 10 bases remaining between them. This CDR3 is 13 amino acids long. CDR1 GTSNPN and CDR2 SVGIG come from the germline V gene (reference sequence). This CDR3 reads CAWSGLWNSPLHF. DNA for the CDR3: TGTGCCTGGAGCGGCCTGTGGAATTCACCCCTCCACTTT.

In its sample, this clonotype was seen many times. This chain connects TRBV28 to TRBJ1-2; D gene unclear. The CDR3 runs 15 residues. Trimming took off 2 bases at V and 5 bases at J, with 15 bases between the two ends. From germline, CDR1 is MDHEN and CDR2 SYDVKM. This chain's CDR3 is CASSLKVPGKYGYTF. In DNA, the CDR3 is TGTGCCAGCAGTTTAAAGGTCCCGGGGAAGTATGGCTACACCTTC.

V usage is TRBV6-4 and J usage is TRBJ1-5, with TRBD1 identical over 8 bases. From germline, CDR1 is MRHNA and CDR2 SNTAGT. With V trimmed by 6 bases and J by 0 bases, 13 bases remained unmatched. The CDR3 has 18 amino acids. CDR3 sequence: CASRTNRGGAHSNQPQHF. The CDR3 DNA sequence: TGTGCCAGCAGGACCAACAGGGGGGGCGCCCATAGCAATCAGCCCCAGCATTTT.

This clonotype was observed at least ten times. The rearrangement uses TRBV3-1 and TRBJ1-1; D is perhaps TRBD1 (5 bases). V was shortened by 0 bases and J by 4 bases, with 15 bases between the two germline ends. This CDR3 has 16 amino acids. The germline V gene has CDR1 LGHDT and CDR2 YNNKEL (reference sequence). In DNA, the CDR3 is TGTGCCAGCAGCCAAGATGATGGTTGGGGGGGCACTGAAGCTTTCTTT. Translating gives CASSQDDGWGGTEAFF.

This clonotype was detected many times. The chain links TRBV6-2 or TRBV6-3 to TRBJ2-2; D call uncertain. Germline CDR1 and CDR2: MNHEY and SVGEGT. V was pared by 8 bases and J by 2 bases, with 9 bases between. CDR3 length equals 13 residues. Here the CDR3 reads CASAVLNTGELFF. CDR3 nucleotides: TGTGCCAGCGCCGTCTTAAACACCGGGGAGCTGTTTTTT.

A few counts support this clonotype. V gene TRBV5-6 combines with J gene TRBJ1-1; D may be TRBD1 (6 bases). CDR3 length: 14 residues. Germline CDR1 reads SGHDT; CDR2 reads YYEEEE. With 4 bases removed from V and 4 bases from J, the gap between germline ends came to 14 bases. The CDR3 region has the DNA TGTGCCAGCAGCGCAACAGGGCTGAGCACTGAAGCTTTCTTT. Translated: CASSATGLSTEAFF.

This clonotype has at least ten counts. V usage is TRBV27 and J usage is TRBJ1-5; 9 bases are a match to TRBD1. The CDR3 spans 14 residues. Germline V gene lookup returns CDR1 MNHEY and CDR2 SMNVEV (reference sequence). The junction had 16 bases not matched to a gene; V was cut back by 7 bases and J by 15 bases. As DNA, the CDR3 is TGTGCCAGCACCACGGGGACAGGGTACCTCCCTCTGCATTTT. Its translation: CASTTGTGYLPLHF.

In its sample, this clonotype was seen many times. This chain uses TRBV30 with TRBJ1-1; no reliable D call. The CDR3 runs to 15 residues. CDR1 and CDR2 from the germline V gene are GTSNPN and SVGIG (reference sequence). V was clipped by 0 bases and J by 0 bases, with 11 bases between them. The CDR3 reads CAWSVLGSMNTEAFF. The CDR3 DNA reads as TGTGCCTGGAGTGTGCTTGGGAGTATGAACACTGAAGCTTTCTTT.

Ten or more counts support this clonotype. The gene calls are TRBV28 and TRBJ1-6; D is ambiguous. The CDR3 covers 14 residues. V was clipped by 6 bases and J by 7 bases, with 13 bases between them. From germline, CDR1 is MDHEN and CDR2 SYDVKM. DNA of the CDR3: TGTGCCAGCAGCCTGGGCCTGACAAATTCACCCCTCCACTTT. This translates into CASSLGLTNSPLHF. Full variable domain (rest looked up from reference TRBV28 and TRBJ1-6): DVKVTQSSRYLVKRTGEKVFLECVQDMDHENMFWYRQDPGLGLRLIYFSYDVKMKEKGDIPEGYSVSREKKERFSLILESASTNQTSMYLCASSLGLTNSPLHFGNGTRLTVT.

This clonotype has at least ten counts. The chain links TRBV12-3 or TRBV12-4 to TRBJ1-1; D not resolved. V was shortened by 1 base and J by 4 bases, with 13 bases between the two germline ends. The CDR3 extends over 15 amino acids. In DNA, the CDR3 is TGTGCCAGCAGTTTAGGTCCCCTCAGAGGCACTGAAGCTTTCTTT. Protein: CASSLGPLRGTEAFF.